This TCR beta chain derives from a study of OX40 agonist ivuxolimab in advanced cancers. Study-level findings and limits: Some patients without response likewise showed low normalized clonal expansion. More expanded clones were seen, on average, in CD8+ T cells than in CD4+.

Autoimmune disease history or systemic immunosuppression barred patients. Details on this clone: Its antigen is not known.

Sequencing used immunoSEQ multiplex PCR; TCRdb keeps in-frame clones, though not all of them. The table has tens of thousands of clones, more than 70% seen once. Germline-derived CDR1 and CDR2 are SQVTM and ANQGSEA. The CDR3 runs to 13 residues. Trimming took 5 bases from V and 0 from J, leaving 5 bases between them. The TCR originated in an adult with an advanced solid tumor such as melanoma, head and neck, liver or kidney cancer. The source material was CD4+ or CD8+ T cells sorted from blood, sampled in a trial of the OX40 agonist ivuxolimab. The J gene is TRBJ2-6, the V gene TRBV29-1, with D unresolved. This chain's CDR3 is CSVQFSGANVLTF. DNA for the CDR3: TGCAGCGTTCAGTTCTCTGGGGCCAACGTCCTGACTTTC.